This TCR beta chain was identified during a study of T cell responses to AZD1222 COVID-19 vaccine. The CDR3 runs to 18 residues. V lost 5 bases and J lost 9; bases outside the gene matches: 21. Germline values: CDR1 MDHEN, CDR2 SYDVKM. Libraries were prepared by immunoSEQ multiplex PCR; TCRdb keeps only in-frame clonotypes and omits some of them. The data contain 45,000 to 55,000 clones, approximately 79% of them singletons. The sequence was obtained from an adult in good health. The sequenced sample was peripheral blood, obtained on day 0 of MenACWY control vaccination. This chain links TRBV28 with TRBJ2-1; TRBD2 agrees at 8 bases. CDR3 region: CASSRGGLSMSSSGEQFF. CDR3 in DNA: TGTGCCAGCAGTCGCGGGGGGCTCTCAATGTCCTCTTCAGGTGAGCAGTTCTTC.